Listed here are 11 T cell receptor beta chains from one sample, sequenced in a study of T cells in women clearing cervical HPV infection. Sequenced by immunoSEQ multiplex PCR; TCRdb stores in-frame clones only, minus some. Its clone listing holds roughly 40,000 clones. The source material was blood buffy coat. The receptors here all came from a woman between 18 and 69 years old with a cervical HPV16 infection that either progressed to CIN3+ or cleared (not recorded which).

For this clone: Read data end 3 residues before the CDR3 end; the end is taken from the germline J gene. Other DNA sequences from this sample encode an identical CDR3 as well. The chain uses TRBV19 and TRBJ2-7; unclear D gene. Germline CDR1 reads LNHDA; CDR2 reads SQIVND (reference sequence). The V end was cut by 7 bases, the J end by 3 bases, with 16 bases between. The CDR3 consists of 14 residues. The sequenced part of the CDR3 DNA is TGTGCCAGTAAGATGGCAGGAAGCCGCTACGAG. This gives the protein CASKMAGSRYE. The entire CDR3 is CASKMAGSRYEQYF. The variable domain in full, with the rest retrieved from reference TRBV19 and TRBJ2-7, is DGGITQSPKYLFRKEGQNVTLSCEQNLNHDAMYWYRQDPGQGLRLIYYSQIVNDFQKGDIAEGYSVSREKKESFPLTVTSAQKNPTAFYLCASKMAGSRYEQYFGPGTRLTVT.

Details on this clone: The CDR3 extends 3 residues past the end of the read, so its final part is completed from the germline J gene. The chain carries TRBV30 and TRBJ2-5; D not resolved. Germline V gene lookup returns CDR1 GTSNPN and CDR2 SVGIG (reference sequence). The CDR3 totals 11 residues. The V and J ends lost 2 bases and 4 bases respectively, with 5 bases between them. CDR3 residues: CAWSNSETQYF. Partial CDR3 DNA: TGTGCCTGGAGTAACTCAGAGACC.

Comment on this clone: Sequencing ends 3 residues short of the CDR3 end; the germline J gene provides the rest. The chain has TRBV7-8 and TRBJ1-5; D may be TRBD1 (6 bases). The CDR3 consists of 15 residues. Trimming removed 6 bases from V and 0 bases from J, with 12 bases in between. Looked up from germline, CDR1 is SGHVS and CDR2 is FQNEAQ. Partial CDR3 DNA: TGTGCCAGCAGTTCCCGACAGGCTAGCAATCAGCCC. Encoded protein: CASSSRQASNQP. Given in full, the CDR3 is CASSSRQASNQPQHF.

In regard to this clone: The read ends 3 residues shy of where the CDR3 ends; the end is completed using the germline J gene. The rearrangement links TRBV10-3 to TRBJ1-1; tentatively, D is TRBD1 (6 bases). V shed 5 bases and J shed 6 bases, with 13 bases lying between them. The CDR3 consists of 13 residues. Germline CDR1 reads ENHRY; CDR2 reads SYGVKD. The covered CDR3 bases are TGTGCCATCAGTCCCGAGGGGGGGGCTGAA. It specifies CAISPEGGAE. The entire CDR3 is CAISPEGGAEAFF.

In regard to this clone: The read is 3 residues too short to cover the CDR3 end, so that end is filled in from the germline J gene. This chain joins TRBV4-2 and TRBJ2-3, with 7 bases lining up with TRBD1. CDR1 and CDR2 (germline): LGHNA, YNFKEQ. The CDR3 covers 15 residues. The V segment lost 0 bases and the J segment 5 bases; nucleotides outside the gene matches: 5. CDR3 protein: CASSQERGPRDTQYF. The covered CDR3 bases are TGTGCCAGCAGCCAAGAGAGGGGGCCGCGAGATACG.

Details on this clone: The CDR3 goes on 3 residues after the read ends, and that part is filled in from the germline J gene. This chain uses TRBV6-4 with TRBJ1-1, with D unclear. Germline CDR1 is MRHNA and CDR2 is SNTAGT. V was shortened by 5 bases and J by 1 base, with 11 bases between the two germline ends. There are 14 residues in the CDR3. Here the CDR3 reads CASSPTSENTEAFF. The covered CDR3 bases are TGTGCCAGCAGTCCAACATCCGAGAACACTGAA.

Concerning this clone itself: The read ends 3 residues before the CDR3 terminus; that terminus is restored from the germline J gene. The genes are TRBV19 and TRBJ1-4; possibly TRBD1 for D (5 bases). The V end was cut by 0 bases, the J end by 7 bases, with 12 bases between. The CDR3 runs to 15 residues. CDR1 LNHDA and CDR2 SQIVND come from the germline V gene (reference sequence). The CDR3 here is CASSIDLGRAEKLFF. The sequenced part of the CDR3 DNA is TGTGCCAGTAGTATAGATCTAGGCAGGGCTGAAAAA.

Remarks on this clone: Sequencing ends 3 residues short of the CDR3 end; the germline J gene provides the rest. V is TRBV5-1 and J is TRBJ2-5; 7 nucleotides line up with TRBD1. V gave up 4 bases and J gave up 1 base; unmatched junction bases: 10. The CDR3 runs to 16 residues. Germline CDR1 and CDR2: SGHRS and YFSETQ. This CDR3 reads CASSATTGALQETQYF. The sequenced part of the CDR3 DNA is TGCGCCAGCAGCGCGACAACAGGGGCCCTCCAAGAGACC. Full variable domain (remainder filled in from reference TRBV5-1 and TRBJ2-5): KAGVTQTPRYLIKTRGQQVTLSCSPISGHRSVSWYQQTPGQGLQFLFEYFSETQRNKGNFPGRFSGRQFSNSRSEMNVSTLELGDSALYLCASSATTGALQETQYFGPGTRLLVL.

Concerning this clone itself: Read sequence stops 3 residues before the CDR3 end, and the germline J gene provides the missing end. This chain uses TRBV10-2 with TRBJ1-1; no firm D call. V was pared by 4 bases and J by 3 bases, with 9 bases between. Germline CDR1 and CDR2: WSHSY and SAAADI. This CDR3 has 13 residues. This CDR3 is CASSVRRDTEAFF. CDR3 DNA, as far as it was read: TGCGCCAGCAGTGTGAGGAGGGACACTGAA.

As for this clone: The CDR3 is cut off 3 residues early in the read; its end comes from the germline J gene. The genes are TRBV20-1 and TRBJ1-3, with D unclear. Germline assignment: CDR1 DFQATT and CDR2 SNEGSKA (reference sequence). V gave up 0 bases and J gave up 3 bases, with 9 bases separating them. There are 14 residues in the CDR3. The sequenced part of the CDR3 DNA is TGCAGTGCTAGAGATGTAACAGATGGAAACACC. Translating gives CSARDVTDGNT. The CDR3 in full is CSARDVTDGNTIYF.

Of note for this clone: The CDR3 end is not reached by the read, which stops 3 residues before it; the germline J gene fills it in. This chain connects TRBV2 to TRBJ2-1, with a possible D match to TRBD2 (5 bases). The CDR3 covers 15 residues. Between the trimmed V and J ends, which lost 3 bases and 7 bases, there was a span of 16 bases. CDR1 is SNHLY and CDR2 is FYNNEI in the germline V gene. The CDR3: CASSELARGLNEQFF. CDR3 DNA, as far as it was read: TGTGCCAGCAGTGAGTTGGCACGAGGGCTAAATGAG.